This T cell receptor beta chain was profiled in a study of T cell responses to AZD1222 COVID-19 vaccine. Study-level points and caveats: Just 5 to 7 AZD1222 recipients tested seropositive at baseline. Spike-wide vaccine-associated CD4 TCRs dominated at 160-218 and 743-854. Unmutated variant regions reportedly attract nearly half of all spike-specific TCRs.

A remark on this clone: The antigen remains unidentified.

Germline V gene data show CDR1 as MNHNY and CDR2 as SVGAGI (reference sequence). The germline V and J ends were trimmed by 6 bases and 6 bases, with 9 bases remaining between them. This CDR3 has 11 amino acids. Only in-frame clones appear in the TCRdb table, and some are missing; sequencing was by immunoSEQ multiplex PCR. The sample includes 150,000 or so clones, about nine tenths of them seen just once. V is TRBV6-6 and J is TRBJ2-7; D ambiguous. Source: peripheral blood, taken on day 0 of AZD1222 vaccination. The sequence was obtained from an adult in good health. CDR3 DNA sequence: TGTGCCAGCAGGATACAAGGCGAGCAGTACTTC. Its translation: CASRIQGEQYF.